This T cell receptor beta chain was recorded in a study of T cells after yellow fever vaccination. Study outcomes and limitations: FACS-sorted repertoires could harbor abundant contaminating bulk-population clonotypes. Boosting was followed by the reappearance of most primary-vaccination clones (just under 98% CD4, 85% to 90% CD8). Weaker, the secondary response peaked sooner, at day 5 versus 15.

Making TCR cDNA involved 5'RACE template switching, which added UMIs and a universal primer site. A single record per CDR3 protein comes from TCRdb applying MiXCR to the 5' RACE reads. The sample contains hundreds of thousands of distinct CDR3 sequences, under 7.5% of which appear only once. The germline V gene encodes CDR1 SEHNR and CDR2 FQNEAQ (reference sequence). V lost 5 bases and J lost 4; bases outside the gene matches: 6. This CDR3 contains 14 residues. On this clonotype: Antigen unknown.

The clonotype originates from a man aged 25-45 years who received the YFV17D yellow fever vaccine. The specimen was PBMCs, collected 5 days after the yellow fever booster vaccination. The chain recombines TRBV7-9 with TRBJ1-2; 8 nucleotides align to TRBD1. This CDR3 reads CASSTSGTGYGYTF. CDR3 DNA sequence: TGTGCCAGCAGCACATCCGGGACAGGCTATGGCTACACCTTC. Together with reference TRBV7-9 and TRBJ1-2, the CDR3 gives the full variable domain: DTGVSQNPRHKITKRGQNVTFRCDPISEHNRLYWYRQTLGQGPEFLTYFQNEAQLEKSRLLSDRFSAERPKGSFSTLEIQRTEQGDSAMYLCASSTSGTGYGYTFGSGTRLTVV.